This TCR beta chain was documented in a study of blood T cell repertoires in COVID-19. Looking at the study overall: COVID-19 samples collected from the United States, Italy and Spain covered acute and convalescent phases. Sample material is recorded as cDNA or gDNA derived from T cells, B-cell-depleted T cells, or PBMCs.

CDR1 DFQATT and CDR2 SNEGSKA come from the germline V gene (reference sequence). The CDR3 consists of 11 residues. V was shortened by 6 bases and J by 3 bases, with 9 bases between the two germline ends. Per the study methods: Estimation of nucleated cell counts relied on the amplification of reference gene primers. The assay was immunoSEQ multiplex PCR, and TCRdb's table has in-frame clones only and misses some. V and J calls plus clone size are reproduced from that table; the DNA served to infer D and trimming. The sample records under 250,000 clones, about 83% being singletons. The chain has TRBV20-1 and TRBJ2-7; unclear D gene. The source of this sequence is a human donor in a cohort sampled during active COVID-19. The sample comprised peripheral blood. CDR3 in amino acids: CSAPGYYEQYF. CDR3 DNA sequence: TGCAGTGCCCCCGGGTACTACGAGCAGTACTTC.